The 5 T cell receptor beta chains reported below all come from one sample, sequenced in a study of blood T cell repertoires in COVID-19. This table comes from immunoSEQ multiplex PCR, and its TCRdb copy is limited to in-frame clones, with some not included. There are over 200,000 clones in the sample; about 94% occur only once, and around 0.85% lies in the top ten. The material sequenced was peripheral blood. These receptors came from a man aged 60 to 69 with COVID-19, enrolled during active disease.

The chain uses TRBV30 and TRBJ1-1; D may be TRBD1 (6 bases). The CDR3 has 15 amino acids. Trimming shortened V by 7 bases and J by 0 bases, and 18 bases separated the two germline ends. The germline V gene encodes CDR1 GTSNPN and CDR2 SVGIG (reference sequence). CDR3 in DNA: TGTGCCTCCCTGGGGGGGCTTCTATTGAACACTGAAGCTTTCTTT. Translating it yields CASLGGLLLNTEAFF.

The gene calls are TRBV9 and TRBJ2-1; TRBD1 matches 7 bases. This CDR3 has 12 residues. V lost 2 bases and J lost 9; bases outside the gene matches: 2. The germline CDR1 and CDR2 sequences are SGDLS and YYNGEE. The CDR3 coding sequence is TGTGCCAGCAGCGTCCGGGACAGTGAGCAGTTCTTC. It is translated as CASSVRDSEQFF.

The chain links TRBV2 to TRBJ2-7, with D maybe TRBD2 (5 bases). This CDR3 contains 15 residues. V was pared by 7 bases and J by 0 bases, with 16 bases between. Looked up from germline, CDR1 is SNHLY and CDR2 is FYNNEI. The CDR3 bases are TGTGCCAGCAAAATAAGATCCGGAGGCTCCTACGAGCAGTACTTC. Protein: CASKIRSGGSYEQYF.

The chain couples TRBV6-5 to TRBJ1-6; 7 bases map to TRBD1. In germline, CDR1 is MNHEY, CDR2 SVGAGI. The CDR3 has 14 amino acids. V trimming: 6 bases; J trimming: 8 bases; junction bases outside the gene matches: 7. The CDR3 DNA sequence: TGTGCCAGCAGGTCTGGGGACAGAGATTCACCCCTCCACTTT. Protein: CASRSGDRDSPLHF.

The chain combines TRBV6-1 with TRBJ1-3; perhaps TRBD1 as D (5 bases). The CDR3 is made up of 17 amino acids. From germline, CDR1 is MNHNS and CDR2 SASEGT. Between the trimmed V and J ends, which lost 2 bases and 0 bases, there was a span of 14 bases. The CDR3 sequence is CASSEWSGRASGNTIYF. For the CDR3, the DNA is TGTGCCAGCAGTGAATGGAGTGGCAGGGCCTCTGGAAACACCATATATTTT.